The text below deals with one T cell receptor (beta chain). The table lists this clonotype with a few counts. The antigen it recognizes is unknown. No base quality values were provided; no much bigger clone lies one nucleotide off. This entry is derived from a study of CD8 T cells in ankylosing spondylitis (dated by TCRdb to the late 2010s). A note on the overall study: T cell receptor beta repertoires were profiled in healthy donors and ankylosing spondylitis patients so that disease-linked TCR variants could be found. The whole study cohort included 108 healthy donors and 20 to 30 ankylosing spondylitis patients. Peripheral blood samples were taken, and synovial fluid was additionally collected from ankylosing spondylitis patients. Broad study findings and their caveats: Blood from ankylosing spondylitis patients appeared to be characterized by a TCR beta motif composed of under ten highly homologous amino acid variants. Significant enrichment of the disease-linked clones was reported in matched synovial fluid samples from ankylosing spondylitis patients. Some motif variants were previously reported in synovial fluid and blood of reactive arthritis patients, suggesting common disease-initiation mechanisms. The disease-linked clones had a CD8+ phenotype and were found at relatively low frequencies in peripheral blood.

The germline V and J ends show losses of 1 base and 7 bases respectively, and no gene match explains 1 base of the junction. CDR1 MGHRA and CDR2 YSYEKL were looked up in the germline V gene. The CDR3 contains 14 residues, cysteine and phenylalanine counted. The CDR3 DNA has 42 bases and is translated from base 1. The instrument was an Illumina HiSeq 2500. Quantitative 5'-RACE with molecular barcodes was used to prepare TCR beta libraries. As for how the authors treated the data: To identify disease-linked TCR variants, a new computational method was used, one built on a probabilistic model of VDJ rearrangement. TCRdb trimmed the raw reads at Q25, called clones with MiXCR and kept productive beta chains. When rows share a CDR3 protein, they turn into one entry using the most common DNA and genes. Here the V and J calls rest on TCRdb's processing, not on the authors' analysis. The sample table shows a few hundred thousand distinct CDR3 sequences, and 15% to 20% are seen once. In total, the top ten clones hold approximately 40% of the sample.

The chain is made from TRBV4-1 and TRBJ1-5; 10 bases in between match TRBD1. This receptor was identified in a male donor with ankylosing spondylitis. The sample taken for sequencing was blood, either unsorted or a sorted T cell fraction (not recorded which). Here the CDR3 is given as CASSQGQGAQPQHF. In nucleotide form, the sequence is TGCGCCAGCAGCCAAGGACAGGGGGCACAGCCCCAGCATTTT.